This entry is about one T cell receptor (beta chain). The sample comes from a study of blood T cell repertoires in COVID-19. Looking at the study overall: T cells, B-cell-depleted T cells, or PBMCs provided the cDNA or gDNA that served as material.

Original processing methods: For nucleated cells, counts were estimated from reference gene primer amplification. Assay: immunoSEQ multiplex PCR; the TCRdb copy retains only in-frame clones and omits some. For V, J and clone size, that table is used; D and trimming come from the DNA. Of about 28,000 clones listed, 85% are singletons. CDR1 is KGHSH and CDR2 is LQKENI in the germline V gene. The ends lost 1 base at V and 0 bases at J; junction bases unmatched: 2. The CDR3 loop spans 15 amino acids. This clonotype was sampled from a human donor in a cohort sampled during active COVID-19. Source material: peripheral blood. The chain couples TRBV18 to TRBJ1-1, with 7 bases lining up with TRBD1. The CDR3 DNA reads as TGTGCCAGCTCACCACGGGGGACAGTGAACACTGAAGCTTTCTTT. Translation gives CASSPRGTVNTEAFF.